A selection of T cell receptor beta chains follows, all from one sample in a study of regulatory T cells in long-lasting Graves disease. TCRdb fed the multiplex PCR reads into MiXCR, producing one record per CDR3 protein. The sample lists about 400,000 distinct CDR3 sequences, less than 25% occurring once. Sequenced here: peripheral blood mononuclear cells (PBMCs), sampled when the disease was refractory, from a patient treated with antithyroid drugs. The receptors were gathered from a female donor with Graves disease. Both conserved end residues are part of each CDR3. Each record gives: J gene, CDR3 length, D gene, clone size, V gene, CDR3 DNA, CDR3 protein. D genes are given only for firm matches. Size values are once, few and many counts, or a class for expanded clones, and some rows have none.

>TRBJ1-2|16|TRBD1|many|TRBV27
TGTGCCAGCAGTTTACGCGATAACAGGGGCCGCTATGGCTACACCTTC
CASSLRDNRGRYGYTF
>TRBJ2-2|17|.|.|TRBV4-1
TGCGCCAGCAGCCAAGACCTGGACAGCGCGAACACCGGGGAGCTGTTTTTT
CASSQDLDSANTGELFF
>TRBJ2-7|14|.|.|TRBV18
TGTGCCAGCTCACCACCAACAATATCCTACGAGCAGTACTTC
CASSPPTISYEQYF
>TRBJ1-2|15|.|many|TRBV6-1
TGTGCCAGCAGTGAAGCGGCAGGAGCCGAGGGAGGCTACACCTTC
CASSEAAGAEGGYTF
>TRBJ2-1|12|.|once|TRBV28
TGTGCCAGCAGTCCCGGACTGAGGGAGCAGTTCTTC
CASSPGLREQFF
>TRBJ2-5|14|.|many|TRBV9
TGTGCCAGCAGCGGAAGGGACGGGTGGGAGACCCAGTACTTC
CASSGRDGWETQYF
>TRBJ2-7|16|TRBD2|.|TRBV6-5
TGTGCCAGCAGTTACGCAGCGGGAGGATCTGTCGGGGAGCAGTACTTC
CASSYAAGGSVGEQYF
>TRBJ2-2|15|TRBD1|.|TRBV20-1
TGCAGTGCTAGAACCCGGGACAGGGCCACCGGGGAGCTGTTTTTT
CSARTRDRATGELFF
>TRBJ2-7|15|.|.|TRBV5-1
TGCGCCAGCAGCTTGGTCCGGGACGGGTCCTACGAGCAGTACTTC
CASSLVRDGSYEQYF
>TRBJ2-7|14|TRBD2|many|TRBV28
TGTGCCAGCAGTAGACTAGCGGGTGCCTACGAGCAGTACTTC
CASSRLAGAYEQYF
>TRBJ1-5|13|.|.|TRBV19
TGTGCCAGTAGTACGGTCAGCAATCAGCCCCAGCATTTT
CASSTVSNQPQHF
>TRBJ2-7|13|.|few|TRBV10-3
TGTGCCATCAACGCCAACCCACATTACGAGCAGTACTTC
CAINANPHYEQYF